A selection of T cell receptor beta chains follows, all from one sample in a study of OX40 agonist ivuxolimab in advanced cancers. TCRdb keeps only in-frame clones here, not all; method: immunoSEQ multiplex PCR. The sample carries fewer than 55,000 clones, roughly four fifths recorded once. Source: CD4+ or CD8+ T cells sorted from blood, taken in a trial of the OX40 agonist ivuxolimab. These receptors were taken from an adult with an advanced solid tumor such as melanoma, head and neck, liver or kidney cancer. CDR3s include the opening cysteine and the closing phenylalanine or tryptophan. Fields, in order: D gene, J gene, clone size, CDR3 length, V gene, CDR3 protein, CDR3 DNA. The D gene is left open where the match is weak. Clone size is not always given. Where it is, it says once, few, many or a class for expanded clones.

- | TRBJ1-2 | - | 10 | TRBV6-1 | CASRMNGYTF | TGTGCCAGCAGGATGAATGGCTACACCTTC
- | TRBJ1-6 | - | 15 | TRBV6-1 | CAIQRPFSDNSPLHF | TGTGCGATACAGCGACCGTTCTCCGATAATTCACCCCTCCACTTT
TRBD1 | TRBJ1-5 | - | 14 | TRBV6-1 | CASSEQGGNQPQHF | TGTGCCAGCAGTGAGCAGGGGGGCAATCAGCCCCAGCATTTT
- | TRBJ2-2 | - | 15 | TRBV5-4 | CASSLGRGVGGELFF | TGTGCCAGCAGCTTGGGAAGAGGGGTGGGCGGGGAGCTGTTTTTT
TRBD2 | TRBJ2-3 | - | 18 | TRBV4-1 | CASSPQTGLAGNTDTQYF | TGCGCCAGCAGCCCCCAAACTGGACTAGCGGGGAACACAGATACGCAGTATTTT
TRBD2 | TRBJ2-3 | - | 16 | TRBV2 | CASSEELAGWGGTQYF | TGTGCCAGCAGTGAAGAACTAGCGGGGTGGGGCGGCACGCAGTATTTT
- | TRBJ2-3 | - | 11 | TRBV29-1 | CSSASTDTQYF | TGCAGCTCCGCAAGCACAGATACGCAGTATTTT
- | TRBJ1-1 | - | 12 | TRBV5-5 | CASSRDLASITF | TGTGCCAGCAGCCGGGATTTGGCTAGTATCACCTTT
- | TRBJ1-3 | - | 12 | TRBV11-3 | CASSLGRNTIYF | TGTGCCAGCAGCTTAGGGAGAAACACCATATATTTT
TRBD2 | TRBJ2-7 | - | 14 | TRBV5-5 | CASSPRTSGYEQYF | TGTGCCAGCAGCCCGCGGACTAGCGGTTACGAGCAGTACTTC
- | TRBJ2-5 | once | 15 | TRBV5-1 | CASSLMGGTQETQYF | TGCGCCAGCAGCTTGATGGGGGGCACCCAGGAGACCCAGTACTTC
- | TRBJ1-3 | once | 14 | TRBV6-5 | CASSTTGTGNTIYF | TGTGCCAGCAGTACTACAGGGACTGGAAACACCATATATTTT
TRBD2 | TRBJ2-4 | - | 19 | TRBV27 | CASSDQTSGGMEAKNIQYF | TGTGCCAGCAGTGACCAGACTAGCGGGGGGATGGAGGCCAAAAACATTCAGTACTTC
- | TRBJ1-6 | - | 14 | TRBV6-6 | CASTLGVINSPLHF | TGTGCCAGCACCCTCGGGGTGATTAATTCACCCCTCCACTTT
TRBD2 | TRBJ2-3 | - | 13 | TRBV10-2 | CATGLAGADTQYF | TGCGCCACGGGACTAGCGGGTGCAGATACGCAGTATTTT
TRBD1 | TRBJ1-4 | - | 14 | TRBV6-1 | CASSEGQGDEKLFF | TGTGCCAGCAGTGAAGGACAGGGGGATGAAAAACTGTTTTTT
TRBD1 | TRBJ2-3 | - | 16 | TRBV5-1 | CASSFGTVGDTDTQYF | TGCGCCAGCAGCTTCGGGACAGTCGGGGACACAGATACGCAGTATTTT
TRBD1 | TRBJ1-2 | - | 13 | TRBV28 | CASSQQGALGYTF | TGTGCCAGCAGTCAACAGGGGGCGCTTGGCTACACCTTC
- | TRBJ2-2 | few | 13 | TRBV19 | CASSIPGIGELFF | TGTGCCAGTAGTATCCCGGGTATCGGGGAGCTGTTTTTT
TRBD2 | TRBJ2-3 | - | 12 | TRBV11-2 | CASRGGTDTQYF | TGTGCCAGCAGGGGGGGGACAGATACGCAGTATTTT
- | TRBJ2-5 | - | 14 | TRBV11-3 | CASSLGTVQETQYF | TGTGCCAGCAGCTTAGGGACGGTACAAGAGACCCAGTACTTC
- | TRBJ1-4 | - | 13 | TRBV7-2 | CASSFEVGEKLFF | TGTGCCAGCAGCTTTGAAGTAGGCGAAAAACTGTTTTTT
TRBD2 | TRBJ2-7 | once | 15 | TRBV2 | CASGQTSGGVYEQYF | TGTGCCAGCGGACAAACTAGCGGGGGGGTCTACGAGCAGTACTTC
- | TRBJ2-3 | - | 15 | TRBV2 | CASSFSGLRTDTQYF | TGTGCCAGCAGCTTTAGCGGCCTACGCACAGATACGCAGTATTTT
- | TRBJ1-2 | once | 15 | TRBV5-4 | CASSLPLAAMDGYTF | TGTGCCAGCAGCTTACCATTAGCGGCAATGGATGGCTACACCTTC
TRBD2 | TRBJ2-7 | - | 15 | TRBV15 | CATSRSLAETYEQYF | TGTGCCACCAGCAGAAGTCTAGCGGAAACCTACGAGCAGTACTTC
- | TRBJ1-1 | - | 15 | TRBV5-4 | CASSSGGFFHTEAFF | TGTGCCAGCAGCTCGGGCGGATTCTTTCACACTGAAGCTTTCTTT
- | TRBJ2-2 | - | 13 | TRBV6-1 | CAHARVNTGELFF | TGTGCCCACGCTAGAGTCAACACCGGGGAGCTGTTTTTT
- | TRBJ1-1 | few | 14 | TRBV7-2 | CASSLRFGGTEAFF | TGTGCCAGCAGCTTAAGGTTTGGGGGCACTGAAGCTTTCTTT
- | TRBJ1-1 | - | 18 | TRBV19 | CASSIDAGAVFRETEAFF | TGTGCCAGTAGTATAGACGCAGGGGCAGTGTTTAGGGAAACTGAAGCTTTCTTT
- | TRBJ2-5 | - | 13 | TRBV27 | CASSSDSQETQYF | TGTGCCAGCAGTTCGGACAGCCAAGAGACCCAGTACTTC
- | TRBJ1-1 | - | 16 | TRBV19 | CASSKEGISGNTEAFF | TGTGCCAGCAGTAAAGAAGGGATTAGTGGGAACACTGAAGCTTTCTTT
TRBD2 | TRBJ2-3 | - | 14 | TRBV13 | CASSSPLGGDTQYF | TGTGCCAGCAGTTCCCCCCTCGGGGGGGATACGCAGTATTTT
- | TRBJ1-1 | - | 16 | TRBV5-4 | CASSFKLASMNTEAFF | TGTGCCAGCAGCTTCAAGCTGGCATCGATGAACACTGAAGCTTTCTTT
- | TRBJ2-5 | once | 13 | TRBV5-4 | CASSYRGGETQYF | TGTGCCAGCAGCTACAGGGGGGGTGAGACCCAGTACTTC
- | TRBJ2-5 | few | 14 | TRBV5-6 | CASSWETVQETQYF | TGTGCCAGCAGCTGGGAGACAGTCCAAGAGACCCAGTACTTC
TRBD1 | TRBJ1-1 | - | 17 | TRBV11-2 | CASSSHSGQGWDTEAFF | TGTGCCAGCAGCTCGCACTCGGGACAGGGGTGGGACACTGAAGCTTTCTTT
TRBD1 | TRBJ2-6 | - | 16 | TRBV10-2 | CASRDLQGAGANVLTF | TGCGCCAGCAGGGATTTACAGGGGGCTGGGGCCAACGTCCTGACTTTC
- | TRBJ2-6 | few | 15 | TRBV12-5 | CASGPGKRGANVLTF | TGTGCTAGTGGCCCGGGGAAGAGGGGGGCCAACGTCCTGACTTTC
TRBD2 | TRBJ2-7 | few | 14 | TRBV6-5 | CASSSTGTSLEQYF | TGTGCCAGCAGTTCGACCGGGACTAGCCTCGAGCAGTACTTC
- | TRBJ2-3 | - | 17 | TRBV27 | CASSFLGGEPSTDTQYF | TGTGCCAGCAGTTTCTTAGGTGGGGAGCCTAGCACAGATACGCAGTATTTT
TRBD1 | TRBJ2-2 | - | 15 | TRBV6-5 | CASSLGTAGTGELFF | TGTGCCAGCAGCCTCGGGACAGCTGGGACCGGGGAGCTGTTTTTT
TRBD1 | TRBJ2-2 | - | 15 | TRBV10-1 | CASRQTGAGTGELFF | TGCGCCAGCAGACAGACAGGGGCTGGGACCGGGGAGCTGTTTTTT
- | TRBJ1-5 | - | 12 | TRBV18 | CASSPPDQPQHF | TGTGCCAGCTCACCCCCGGATCAGCCCCAGCATTTT
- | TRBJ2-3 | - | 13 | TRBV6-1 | CASPDYNTDTQYF | TGTGCCAGCCCGGACTATAACACAGATACGCAGTATTTT
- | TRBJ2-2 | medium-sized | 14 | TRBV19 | CATKDSQNTGELFF | TGTGCCACCAAGGACAGCCAGAACACCGGGGAGCTGTTTTTT
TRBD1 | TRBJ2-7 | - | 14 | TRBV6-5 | CASSLVGTGYEQYF | TGTGCCAGCAGTTTAGTGGGGACAGGCTACGAGCAGTACTTC
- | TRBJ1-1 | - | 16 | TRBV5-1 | CASSLDTGIRDTEAFF | TGCGCCAGCAGCCTGGACACAGGGATTAGGGACACTGAAGCTTTCTTT
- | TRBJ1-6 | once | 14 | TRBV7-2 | CASSSTVPNSPLHF | TGTGCCAGCAGCTCGACAGTCCCTAATTCACCCCTCCACTTT
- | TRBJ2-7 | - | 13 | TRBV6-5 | CASSSRGPYEQYF | TGTGCCAGCAGTTCGAGGGGACCCTACGAGCAGTACTTC
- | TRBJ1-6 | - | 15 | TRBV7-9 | CASSPGARYNSPLHF | TGTGCCAGCAGCCCAGGGGCAAGGTATAATTCACCCCTCCACTTT